The entry that follows covers one T cell receptor (beta chain) sequence. The antigen is unknown. The authors made TCR beta libraries by quantitative 5'-RACE with molecular barcodes. Via MiXCR, TCRdb re-called the 5' RACE reads, giving one row per CDR3 protein. This sample has about 130,000 distinct CDR3 sequences, with more than 15% found just once. This sample was included in a study of CD8 T cells in ankylosing spondylitis. Broader study findings: Made up of about eight highly homologous variants, a TCR beta motif appeared characteristic of ankylosing spondylitis blood. From matched ankylosing spondylitis synovial fluid, disease-linked clones were reportedly recovered at significantly enriched levels. Some of the motif variants had earlier been found in reactive arthritis patients' fluid and blood.

Trimming took 8 bases from V and 4 from J; bases not matched to a gene: 14. This CDR3 has 17 residues. Germline V gives CDR1 MGHDK, CDR2 SYGVNS. This sequence originates from a male donor with ankylosing spondylitis. The chain couples TRBV25-1 to TRBJ2-6; the match to TRBD1 covers 7 bases. Sequenced sample: blood, either unsorted or a sorted T cell fraction (not recorded which). The CDR3 sequence is CASGTTGSVSGANVLTF. The CDR3 coding sequence is TGTGCCAGCGGAACGACAGGGAGTGTCTCCGGGGCCAACGTCCTGACTTTC.